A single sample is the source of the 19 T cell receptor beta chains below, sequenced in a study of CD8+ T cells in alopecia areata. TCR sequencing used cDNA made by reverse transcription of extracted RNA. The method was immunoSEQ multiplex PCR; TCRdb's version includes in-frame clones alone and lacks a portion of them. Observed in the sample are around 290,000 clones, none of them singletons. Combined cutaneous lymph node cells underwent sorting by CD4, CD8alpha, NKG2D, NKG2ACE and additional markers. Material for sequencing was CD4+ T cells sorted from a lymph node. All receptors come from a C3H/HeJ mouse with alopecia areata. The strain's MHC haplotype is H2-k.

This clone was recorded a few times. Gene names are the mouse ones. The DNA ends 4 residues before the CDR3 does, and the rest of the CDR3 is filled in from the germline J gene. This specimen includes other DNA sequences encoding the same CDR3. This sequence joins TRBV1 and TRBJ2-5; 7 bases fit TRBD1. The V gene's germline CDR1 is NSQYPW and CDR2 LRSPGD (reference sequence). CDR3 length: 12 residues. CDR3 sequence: CTCSDRGDTQYF. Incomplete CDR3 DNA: TGCACCTGCAGTGACAGGGGTGAC.

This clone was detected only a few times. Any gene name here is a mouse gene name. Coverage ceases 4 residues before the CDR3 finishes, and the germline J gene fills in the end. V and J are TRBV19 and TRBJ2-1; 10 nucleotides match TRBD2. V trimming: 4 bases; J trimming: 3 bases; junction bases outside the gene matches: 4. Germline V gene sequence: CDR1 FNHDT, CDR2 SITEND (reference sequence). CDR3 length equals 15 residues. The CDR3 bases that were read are TGTGCCAGCAGTCCAGCTGGGGGGGCCTATGCT. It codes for CASSPAGGAYA. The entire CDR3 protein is CASSPAGGAYAEQFF.

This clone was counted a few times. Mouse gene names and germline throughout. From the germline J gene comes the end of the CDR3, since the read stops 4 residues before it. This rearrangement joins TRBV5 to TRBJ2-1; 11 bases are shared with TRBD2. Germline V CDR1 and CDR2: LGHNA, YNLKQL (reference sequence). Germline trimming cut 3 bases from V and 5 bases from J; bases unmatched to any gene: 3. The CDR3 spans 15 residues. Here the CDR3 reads CASSQGDWGNAEQFF. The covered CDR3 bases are TGTGCCAGCAGCCAGGGGGACTGGGGGAATGCT.

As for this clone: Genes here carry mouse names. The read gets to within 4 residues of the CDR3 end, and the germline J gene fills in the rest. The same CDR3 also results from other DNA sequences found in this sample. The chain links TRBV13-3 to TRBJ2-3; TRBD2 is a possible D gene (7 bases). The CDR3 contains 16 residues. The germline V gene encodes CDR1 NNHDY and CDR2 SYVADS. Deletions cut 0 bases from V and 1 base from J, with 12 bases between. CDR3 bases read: TGTGCCAGCAGTGATGCGAGAGGGGGGCGTGCAGAA. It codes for CASSDARGGRAE. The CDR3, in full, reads CASSDARGGRAETLYF.

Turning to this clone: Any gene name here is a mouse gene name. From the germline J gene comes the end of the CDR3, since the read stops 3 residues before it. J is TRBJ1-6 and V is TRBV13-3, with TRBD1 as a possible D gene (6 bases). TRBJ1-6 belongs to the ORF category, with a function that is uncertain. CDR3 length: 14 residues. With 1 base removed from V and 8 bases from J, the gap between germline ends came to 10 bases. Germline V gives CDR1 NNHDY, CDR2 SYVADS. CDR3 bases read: TGTGCCAGCAGTGATACCAGGGGTTATTCGCCC. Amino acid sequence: CASSDTRGYSP. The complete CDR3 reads CASSDTRGYSPLYF.

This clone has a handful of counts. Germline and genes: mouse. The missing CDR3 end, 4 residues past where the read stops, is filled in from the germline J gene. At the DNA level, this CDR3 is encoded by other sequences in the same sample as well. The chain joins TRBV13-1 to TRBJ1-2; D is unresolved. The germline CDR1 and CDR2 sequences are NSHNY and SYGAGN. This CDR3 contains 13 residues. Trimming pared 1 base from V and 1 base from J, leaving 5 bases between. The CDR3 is CASSDSGNSDYTF. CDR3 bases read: TGTGCCAGCAGTGATTCAGGAAACTCC.

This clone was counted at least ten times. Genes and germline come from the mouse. CDR3: CASKRQGAETLYF. CDR3 bases read: TGTGCCAGCAAAAGACAGGGCGCAGAA. This chain links TRBV13-1 with TRBJ2-3; 7 bases are a match to TRBD1. The read terminates 4 residues before the CDR3 end, so the remaining end is supplied by the germline J gene. V shed 6 bases, J shed 3 bases, and the junction held 4 bases outside the gene matches. Per the germline V gene, CDR1 is NSHNY and CDR2 is SYGAGN. This CDR3 spans 13 amino acids.

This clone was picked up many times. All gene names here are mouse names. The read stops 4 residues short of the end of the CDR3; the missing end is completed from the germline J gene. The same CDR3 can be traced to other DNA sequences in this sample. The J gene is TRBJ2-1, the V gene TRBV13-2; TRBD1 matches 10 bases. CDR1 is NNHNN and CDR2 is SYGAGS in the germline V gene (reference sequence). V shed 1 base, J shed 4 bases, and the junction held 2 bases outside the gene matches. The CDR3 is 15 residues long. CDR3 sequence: CASGDPGQGYAEQFF. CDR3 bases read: TGTGCCAGCGGTGATCCGGGACAGGGGTATGCT.

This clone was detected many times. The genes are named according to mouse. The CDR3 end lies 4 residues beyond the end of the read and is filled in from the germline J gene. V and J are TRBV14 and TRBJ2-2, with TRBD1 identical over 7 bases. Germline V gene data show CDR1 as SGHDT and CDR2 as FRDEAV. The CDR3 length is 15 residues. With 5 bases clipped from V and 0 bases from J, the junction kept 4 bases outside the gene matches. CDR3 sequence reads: CASSLGQPNTGQLYF. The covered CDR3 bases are TGTGCCAGCAGCCTGGGACAGCCAAACACCGGG.

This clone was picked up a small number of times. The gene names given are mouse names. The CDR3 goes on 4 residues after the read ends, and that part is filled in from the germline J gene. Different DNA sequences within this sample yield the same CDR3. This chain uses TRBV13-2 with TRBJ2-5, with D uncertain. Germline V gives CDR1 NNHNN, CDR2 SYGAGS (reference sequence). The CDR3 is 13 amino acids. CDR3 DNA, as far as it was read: TGTGCCAGCGGTGATGCATGGGAAGAC. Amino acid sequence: CASGDAWED. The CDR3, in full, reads CASGDAWEDTQYF.

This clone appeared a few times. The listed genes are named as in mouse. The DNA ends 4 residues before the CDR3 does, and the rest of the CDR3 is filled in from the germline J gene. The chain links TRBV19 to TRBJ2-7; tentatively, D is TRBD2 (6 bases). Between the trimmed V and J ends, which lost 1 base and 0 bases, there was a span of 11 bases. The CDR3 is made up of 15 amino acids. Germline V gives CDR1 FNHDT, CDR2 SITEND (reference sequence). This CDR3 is CASSISLGSSYEQYF. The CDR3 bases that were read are TGTGCCAGCAGTATATCCCTGGGGAGCTCCTAT.

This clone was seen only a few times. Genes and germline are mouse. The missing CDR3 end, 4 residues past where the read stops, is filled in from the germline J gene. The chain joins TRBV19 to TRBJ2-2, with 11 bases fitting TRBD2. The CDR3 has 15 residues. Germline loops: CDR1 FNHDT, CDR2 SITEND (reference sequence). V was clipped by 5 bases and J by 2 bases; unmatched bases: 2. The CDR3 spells CASRRDWGNTGQLYF. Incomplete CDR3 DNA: TGTGCCAGCAGACGGGACTGGGGGAACACCGGG.

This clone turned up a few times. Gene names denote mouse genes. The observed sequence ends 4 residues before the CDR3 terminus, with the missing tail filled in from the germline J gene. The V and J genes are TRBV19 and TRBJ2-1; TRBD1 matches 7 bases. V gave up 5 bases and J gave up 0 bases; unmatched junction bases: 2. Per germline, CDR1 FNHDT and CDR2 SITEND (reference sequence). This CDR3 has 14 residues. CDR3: CASRNRGNYAEQFF. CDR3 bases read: TGTGCCAGCAGAAACAGGGGTAACTATGCT.

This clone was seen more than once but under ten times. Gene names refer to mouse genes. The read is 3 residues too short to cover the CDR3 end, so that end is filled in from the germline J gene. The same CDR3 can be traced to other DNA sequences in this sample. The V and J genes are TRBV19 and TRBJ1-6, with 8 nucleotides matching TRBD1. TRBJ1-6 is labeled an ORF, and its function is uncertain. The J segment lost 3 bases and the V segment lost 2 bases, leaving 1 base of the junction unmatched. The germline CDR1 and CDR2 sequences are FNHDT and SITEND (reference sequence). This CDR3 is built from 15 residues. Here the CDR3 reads CASSIGTGYNSPLYF. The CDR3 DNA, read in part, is TGTGCCAGCAGTATCGGGACAGGCTATAATTCGCCC.

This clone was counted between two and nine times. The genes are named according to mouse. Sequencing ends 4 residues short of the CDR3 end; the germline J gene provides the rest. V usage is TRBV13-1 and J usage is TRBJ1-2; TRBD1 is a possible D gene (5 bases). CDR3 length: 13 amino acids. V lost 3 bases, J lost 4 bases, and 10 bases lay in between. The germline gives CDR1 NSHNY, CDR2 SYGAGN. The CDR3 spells CASSVQGSSDYTF. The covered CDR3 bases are TGTGCCAGCAGTGTCCAGGGAAGCTCC.

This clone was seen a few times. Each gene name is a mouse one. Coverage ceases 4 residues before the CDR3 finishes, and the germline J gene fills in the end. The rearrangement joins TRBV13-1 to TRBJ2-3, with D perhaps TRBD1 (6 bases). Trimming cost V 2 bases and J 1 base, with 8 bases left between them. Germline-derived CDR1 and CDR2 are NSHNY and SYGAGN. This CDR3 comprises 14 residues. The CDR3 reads CASSDGTRAETLYF. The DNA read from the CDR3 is TGTGCCAGCAGTGACGGGACACGTGCAGAA.

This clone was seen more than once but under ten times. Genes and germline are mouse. The CDR3 here is CASSDAVNYAEQFF. The sequenced CDR3 bases are TGTGCCAGCAGTGATGCAGTAAACTATGCT. V is TRBV13-3 and J is TRBJ2-1; unclear D gene. The read is 4 residues too short to cover the CDR3 end, so that end is filled in from the germline J gene. CDR3 size: 14 residues. V lost 0 bases, J lost 1 base, and 5 bases lay in between. Germline CDR1 reads NNHDY; CDR2 reads SYVADS.

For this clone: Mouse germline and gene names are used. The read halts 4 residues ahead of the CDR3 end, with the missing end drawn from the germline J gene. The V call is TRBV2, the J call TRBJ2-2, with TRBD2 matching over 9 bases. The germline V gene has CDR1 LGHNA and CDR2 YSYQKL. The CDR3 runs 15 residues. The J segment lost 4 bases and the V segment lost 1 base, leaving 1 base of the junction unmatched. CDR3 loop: CASSQGLGVTGQLYF. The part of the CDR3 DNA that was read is TGTGCCAGCAGCCAAGGACTGGGGGTCACCGGG.

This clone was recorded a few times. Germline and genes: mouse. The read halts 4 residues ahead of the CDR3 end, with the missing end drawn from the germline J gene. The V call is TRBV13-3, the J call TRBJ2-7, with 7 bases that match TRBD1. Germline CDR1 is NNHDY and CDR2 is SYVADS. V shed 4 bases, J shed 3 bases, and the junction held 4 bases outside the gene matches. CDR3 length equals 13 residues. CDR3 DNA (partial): TGTGCCAGCAGTAGCGACAGGGTCTAT. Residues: CASSSDRVY. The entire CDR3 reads CASSSDRVYEQYF.